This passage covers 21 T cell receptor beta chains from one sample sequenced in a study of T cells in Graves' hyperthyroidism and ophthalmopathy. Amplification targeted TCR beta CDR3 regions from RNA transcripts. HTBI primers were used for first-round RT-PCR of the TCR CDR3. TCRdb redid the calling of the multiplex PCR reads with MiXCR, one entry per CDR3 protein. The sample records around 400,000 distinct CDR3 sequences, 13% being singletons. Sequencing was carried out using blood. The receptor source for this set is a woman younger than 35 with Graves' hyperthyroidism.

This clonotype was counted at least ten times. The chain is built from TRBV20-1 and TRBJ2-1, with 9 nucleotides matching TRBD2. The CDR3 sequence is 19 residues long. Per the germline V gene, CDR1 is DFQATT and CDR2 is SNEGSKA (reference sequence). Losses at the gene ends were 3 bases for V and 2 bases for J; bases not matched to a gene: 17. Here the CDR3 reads CSASDPIRRSGRPYNEQFF. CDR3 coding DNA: TGCAGTGCTAGTGATCCTATACGGAGAAGCGGGAGGCCCTACAATGAGCAGTTCTTC.

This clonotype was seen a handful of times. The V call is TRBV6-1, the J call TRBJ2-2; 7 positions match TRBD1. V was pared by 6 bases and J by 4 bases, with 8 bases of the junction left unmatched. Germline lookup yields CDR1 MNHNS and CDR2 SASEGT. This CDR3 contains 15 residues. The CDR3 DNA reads TGTGCCAGCAGACCTAACAGGGGAATCACCGGGGAGCTGTTTTTT. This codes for CASRPNRGITGELFF.

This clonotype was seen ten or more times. The CDR3 region has the DNA TGTGCCAGCAGCCAGGTAGCGGGAGGGCAAAGCATTCAGTACTTC. This codes for CASSQVAGGQSIQYF. The gene calls are TRBV7-3 and TRBJ2-4, with TRBD2 matching over 11 bases. This CDR3 spans 15 amino acids. Trimming took 5 bases from V and 9 from J; bases not matched to a gene: 9. Germline V CDR1 and CDR2: SGHTA, FQGTGA.

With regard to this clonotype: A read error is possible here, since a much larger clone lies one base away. The CDR3 is CASKVLGTPYKSGANVPTF. The CDR3 nucleotides read TGTGCCAGCAAGGTTCTAGGGACTCCGTATAAATCTGGGGCCAACGTCCCGACTTTC. This chain joins TRBV6-2 or TRBV6-3 and TRBJ2-6; tentative D call: TRBD2 (6 bases). This CDR3 comprises 19 residues. Looked up from germline, CDR1 is MNHEY and CDR2 is SVGEGT.

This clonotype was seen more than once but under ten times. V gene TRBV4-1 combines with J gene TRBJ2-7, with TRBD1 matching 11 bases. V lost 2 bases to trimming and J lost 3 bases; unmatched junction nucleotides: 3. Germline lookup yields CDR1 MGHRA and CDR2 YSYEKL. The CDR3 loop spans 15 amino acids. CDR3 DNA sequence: TGCGCCAGCAGCCAACCCGGGACAGGGGGCTACGAGCAGTACTTC. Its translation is CASSQPGTGGYEQYF.

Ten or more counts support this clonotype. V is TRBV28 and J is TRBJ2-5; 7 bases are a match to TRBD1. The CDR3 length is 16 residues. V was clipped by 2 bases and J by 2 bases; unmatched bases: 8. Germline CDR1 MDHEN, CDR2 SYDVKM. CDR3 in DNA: TGTGCCAGCAGTTTAAGGGCAGGGGGATCACAAGAGACCCAGTACTTC. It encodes CASSLRAGGSQETQYF.

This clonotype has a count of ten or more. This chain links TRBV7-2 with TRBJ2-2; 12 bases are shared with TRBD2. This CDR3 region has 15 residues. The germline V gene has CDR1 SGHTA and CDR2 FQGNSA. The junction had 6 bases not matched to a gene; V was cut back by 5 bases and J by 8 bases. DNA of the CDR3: TGTGCCAGCAGCCAGACTAGCGGGAGACGGGGGGAGCTGTTTTTT. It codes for CASSQTSGRRGELFF.

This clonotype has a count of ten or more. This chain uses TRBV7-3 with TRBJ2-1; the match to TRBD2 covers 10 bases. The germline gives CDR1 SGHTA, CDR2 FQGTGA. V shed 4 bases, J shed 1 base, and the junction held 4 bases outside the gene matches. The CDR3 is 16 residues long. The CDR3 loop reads CASSSLAGDSYNEQFF. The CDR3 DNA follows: TGTGCCAGCAGCTCTCTAGCGGGAGATTCCTACAATGAGCAGTTCTTC.

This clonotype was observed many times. CDR3 coding DNA: TGCAGTGCTAGAGATGATAACTATGGCTACACCTTC. Translation: CSARDDNYGYTF. The chain recombines TRBV20-1 with TRBJ1-2; D is unclear. Germline values: CDR1 DFQATT, CDR2 SNEGSKA (reference sequence). The ends were cut back, 0 bases at V and 1 base at J, with 3 bases in the middle. This CDR3 is 12 amino acids long.

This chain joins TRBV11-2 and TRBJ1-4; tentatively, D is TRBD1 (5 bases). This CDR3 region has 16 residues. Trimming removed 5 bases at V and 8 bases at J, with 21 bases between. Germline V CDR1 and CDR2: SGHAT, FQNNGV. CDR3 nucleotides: TGTGCCAGCAGCCAAGGAATCGTGGCAGGGAACGAAAAACTGTTTTTT. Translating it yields CASSQGIVAGNEKLFF.

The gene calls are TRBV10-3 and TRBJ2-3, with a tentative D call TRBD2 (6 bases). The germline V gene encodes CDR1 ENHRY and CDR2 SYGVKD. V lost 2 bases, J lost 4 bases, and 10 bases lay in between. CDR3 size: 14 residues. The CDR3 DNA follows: TGTGCCATCAGTGAGGCCTCGGGAGCAGATACGCAGTATTTT. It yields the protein CAISEASGADTQYF.

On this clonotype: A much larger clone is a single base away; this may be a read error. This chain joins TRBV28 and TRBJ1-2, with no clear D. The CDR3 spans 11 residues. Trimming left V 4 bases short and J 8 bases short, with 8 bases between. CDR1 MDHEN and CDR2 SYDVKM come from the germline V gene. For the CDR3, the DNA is TGTGCCAGCAGTTATCTAGGGGGCTACACCTTC. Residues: CASSYLGGYTF.

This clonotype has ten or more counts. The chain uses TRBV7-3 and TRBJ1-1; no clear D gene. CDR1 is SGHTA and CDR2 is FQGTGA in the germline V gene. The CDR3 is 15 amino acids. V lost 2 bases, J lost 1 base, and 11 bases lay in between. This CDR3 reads CASSLYGYPNTEAFF. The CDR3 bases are TGTGCCAGCAGCTTATATGGATACCCGAACACTGAAGCTTTCTTT.

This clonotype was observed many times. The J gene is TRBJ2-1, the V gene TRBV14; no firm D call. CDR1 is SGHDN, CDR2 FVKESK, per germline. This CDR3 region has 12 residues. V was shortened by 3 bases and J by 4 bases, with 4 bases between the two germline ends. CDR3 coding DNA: TGTGCCAGCAGCCAGTTATACAATGAGCAGTTCTTC. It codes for CASSQLYNEQFF. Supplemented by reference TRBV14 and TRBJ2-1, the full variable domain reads EAGVTQFPSHSVIEKGQTVTLRCDPISGHDNLYWYRRVMGKEIKFLLHFVKESKQDESGMPNNRFLAERTGGTYSTLKVQPAELEDSGVYFCASSQLYNEQFFGPGTRLTVL.

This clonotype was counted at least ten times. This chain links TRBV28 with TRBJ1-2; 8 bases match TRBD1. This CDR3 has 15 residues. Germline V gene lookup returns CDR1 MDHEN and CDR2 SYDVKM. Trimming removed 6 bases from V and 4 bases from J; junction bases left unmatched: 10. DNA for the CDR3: TGTGCCAGCAGATATGGACAGGGCGATGGCTATGGCTACACCTTC. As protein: CASRYGQGDGYGYTF.

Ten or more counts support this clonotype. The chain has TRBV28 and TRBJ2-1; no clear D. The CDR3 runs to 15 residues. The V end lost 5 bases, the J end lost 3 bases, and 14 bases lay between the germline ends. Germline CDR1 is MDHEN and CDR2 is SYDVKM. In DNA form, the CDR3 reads TGTGCCAGCAGTGCCAACAGTCTTCGCTACAATGAGCAGTTCTTC. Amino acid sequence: CASSANSLRYNEQFF. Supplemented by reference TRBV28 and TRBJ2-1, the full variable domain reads DVKVTQSSRYLVKRTGEKVFLECVQDMDHENMFWYRQDPGLGLRLIYFSYDVKMKEKGDIPEGYSVSREKKERFSLILESASTNQTSMYLCASSANSLRYNEQFFGPGTRLTVL.

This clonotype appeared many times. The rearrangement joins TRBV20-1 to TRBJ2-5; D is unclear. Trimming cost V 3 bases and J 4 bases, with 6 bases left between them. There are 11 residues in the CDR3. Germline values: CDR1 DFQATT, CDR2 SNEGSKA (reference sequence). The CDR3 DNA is TGCAGTGCTAGGACTGCAGAGACCCAGTACTTC. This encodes CSARTAETQYF.

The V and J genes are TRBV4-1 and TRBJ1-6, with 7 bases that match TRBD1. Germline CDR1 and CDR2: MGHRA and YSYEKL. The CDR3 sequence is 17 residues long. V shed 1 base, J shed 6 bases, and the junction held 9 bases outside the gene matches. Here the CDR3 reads CASSQGIQGNRNSPLHF. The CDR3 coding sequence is TGCGCCAGCAGCCAAGGGATACAGGGGAATCGTAATTCACCCCTCCACTTT.

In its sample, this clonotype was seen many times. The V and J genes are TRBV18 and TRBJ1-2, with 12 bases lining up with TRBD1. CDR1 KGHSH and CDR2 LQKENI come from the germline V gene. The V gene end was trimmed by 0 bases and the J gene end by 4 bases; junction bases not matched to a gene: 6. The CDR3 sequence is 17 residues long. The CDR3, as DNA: TGTGCCAGCTCACCACCCGGGACAGGGGGCAGCGGCTATGGCTACACCTTC. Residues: CASSPPGTGGSGYGYTF. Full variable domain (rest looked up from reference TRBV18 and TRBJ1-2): NAGVMQNPRHLVRRRGQEARLRCSPMKGHSHVYWYRQLPEEGLKFMVYLQKENIIDESGMPKERFSAEFPKEGPSILRIQQVVRGDSAAYFCASSPPGTGGSGYGYTFGSGTRLTVV.

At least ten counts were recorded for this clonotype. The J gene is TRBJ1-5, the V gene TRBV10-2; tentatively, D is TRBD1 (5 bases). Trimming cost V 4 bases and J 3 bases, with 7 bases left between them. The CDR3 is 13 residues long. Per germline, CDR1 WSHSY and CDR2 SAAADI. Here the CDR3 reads CASSAGANQPQHF. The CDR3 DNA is TGCGCCAGCAGTGCCGGGGCCAATCAGCCCCAGCATTTT.

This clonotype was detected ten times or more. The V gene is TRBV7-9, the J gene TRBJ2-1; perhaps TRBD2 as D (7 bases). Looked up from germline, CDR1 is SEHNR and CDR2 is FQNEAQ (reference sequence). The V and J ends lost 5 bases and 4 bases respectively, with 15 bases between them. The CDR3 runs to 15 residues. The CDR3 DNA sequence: TGTGCCAGCAGCCCCCGGGGGGCAGTGTACAATGAGCAGTTCTTC. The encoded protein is CASSPRGAVYNEQFF.